The next 24 T cell receptor beta chains were all read from a single sample in a study of cytomegalovirus exposure and HLA in healthy donors. The PCR made use of 60 Vbeta and 13 Jbeta primers. Sequenced by immunoSEQ multiplex PCR; TCRdb stores in-frame clones only, minus some. In the table there are 25,000 to 40,000 clones, about 63% of which are singletons. The sequencing input was PBMCs. Receptor source: a man aged 50-59 years in good health and CMV-seropositive.

This clone has only one observation. The genes are TRBV28 and TRBJ1-5, with 8 bases lining up with TRBD1. Germline trimming cut 6 bases from V and 7 bases from J; bases unmatched to any gene: 8. Germline V gives CDR1 MDHEN, CDR2 SYDVKM. The length of the CDR3 is 14 residues. The chain's CDR3 is CASSADRGEQPQHF. The CDR3 region has the DNA TGTGCCAGCAGCGCCGACAGGGGTGAGCAGCCCCAGCATTTT.

The chain uses TRBV4-1 and TRBJ2-7; the match to TRBD2 covers 11 bases. The CDR3 covers 15 residues. The V gene's germline CDR1 is MGHRA and CDR2 YSYEKL. The V and J ends lost 3 bases and 2 bases, in that order; junction bases with no gene match: 3. CDR3 region: CASSQRLAGTYEQYF. The CDR3 bases are TGCGCCAGCAGCCAGAGACTAGCGGGAACCTACGAGCAGTACTTC.

This clone was counted between two and nine times. The genes are TRBV10-3 and TRBJ2-5; D may be TRBD2 (6 bases). V was cut by 3 bases and J by 1 base, with 12 bases left in between. Per the germline V gene, CDR1 is ENHRY and CDR2 is SYGVKD. There are 15 residues in the CDR3. The CDR3 is CAISEDPGAQETQYF. The CDR3 DNA sequence: TGTGCCATCAGTGAAGACCCGGGAGCCCAAGAGACCCAGTACTTC.

In its sample, this clone was seen a few times. This chain links TRBV7-2 with TRBJ1-5, with a possible D match to TRBD1 (6 bases). This CDR3 comprises 14 residues. V was clipped by 3 bases and J by 3 bases, with 9 bases between them. The V gene's germline CDR1 is SGHTA and CDR2 FQGNSA. As DNA, the CDR3 is TGTGCCAGCAGCTTCGACAGGACCAATCAGCCCCAGCATTTT. This encodes CASSFDRTNQPQHF.

This clone was seen a handful of times. The genes are TRBV2 and TRBJ2-2; D possibly corresponds to TRBD2 (5 bases). V dropped 3 bases and J dropped 5 bases, with 13 bases sitting between them. The length of the CDR3 is 15 residues. Germline CDR1 reads SNHLY; CDR2 reads FYNNEI. CDR3 protein: CASSETTTTTGELFF. The CDR3 DNA sequence: TGTGCCAGCAGTGAGACGACTACCACAACCGGGGAGCTGTTTTTT.

The rearrangement links TRBV6-1 to TRBJ1-2, with 7 bases aligning to TRBD1. Looked up from germline, CDR1 is MNHNS and CDR2 is SASEGT. This CDR3 is built from 15 residues. With V trimmed by 6 bases and J by 4 bases, 11 bases remained unmatched. CDR3 protein: CASRILPDRIYGYTF. The CDR3 region has the DNA TGTGCCAGCAGGATCCTACCGGACAGGATCTATGGCTACACCTTC.

CDR3 residues: CASSLDGAGTDTQYF. The CDR3 bases are TGTGCCAGCAGCTTAGATGGAGCGGGAACAGATACGCAGTATTTT. The genes are TRBV7-6 and TRBJ2-3; 7 bases align to TRBD2. CDR1 SGHVS and CDR2 FNYEAQ come from the germline V gene. The J segment lost 3 bases and the V segment lost 1 base, leaving 4 bases of the junction unmatched. CDR3 length equals 15 residues.

This clone was detected only a few times. The chain employs TRBV5-1 and TRBJ2-3, with TRBD2 matching over 8 bases. V trimming: 0 bases; J trimming: 5 bases; junction bases outside the gene matches: 2. The germline gives CDR1 SGHRS, CDR2 YFSETQ. The CDR3 sequence is 14 residues long. CDR3 DNA sequence: TGCGCCAGCAGCTTGGTAGCGGGATTAGATACGCAGTATTTT. Translating gives CASSLVAGLDTQYF.

V and J are TRBV5-1 and TRBJ2-2; TRBD2 is a possible D gene (5 bases). Germline V gene lookup returns CDR1 SGHRS and CDR2 YFSETQ. V gave up 5 bases and J gave up 8 bases, with 16 bases separating them. The CDR3 is 14 residues long. CDR3 in amino acids: CASRPRGASGELFF. The CDR3 DNA reads TGCGCCAGCAGACCACGGGGTGCTTCTGGGGAGCTGTTTTTT. The full variable domain, its missing parts supplied by reference TRBV5-1 and TRBJ2-2, is KAGVTQTPRYLIKTRGQQVTLSCSPISGHRSVSWYQQTPGQGLQFLFEYFSETQRNKGNFPGRFSGRQFSNSRSEMNVSTLELGDSALYLCASRPRGASGELFFGEGSRLTVL.

The chain joins TRBV18 to TRBJ2-7, with 13 bases that match TRBD2. Trimming took 4 bases from V and 3 from J; bases not matched to a gene: 9. The CDR3 spans 17 residues. Germline V gene sequence: CDR1 KGHSH, CDR2 LQKENI. In DNA, the CDR3 is TGTGCCAGCTCACTGAAACTAGCGGGAGGGACTCTCTACGAGCAGTACTTC. It specifies CASSLKLAGGTLYEQYF.

This clone was detected once. This chain uses TRBV4-1 with TRBJ2-5; D is undetermined. This CDR3 has 15 residues. Germline loops: CDR1 MGHRA, CDR2 YSYEKL. The V end lost 0 bases, the J end lost 4 bases, and 12 bases lay between the germline ends. The CDR3 spells CASSQDEVLGETQYF. Here the CDR3 DNA reads TGCGCCAGCAGCCAAGATGAGGTGTTGGGAGAGACCCAGTACTTC.

The chain has TRBV30 and TRBJ1-1, with 10 bases matching TRBD1. CDR1 GTSNPN and CDR2 SVGIG come from the germline V gene (reference sequence). The CDR3 runs to 13 residues. After removal of 7 bases from V and 4 bases from J, the junction contained 6 bases not matched to a gene. CDR3: CASLRTGGTEAFF. The CDR3 nucleotides read TGTGCCTCCCTACGGACAGGGGGCACTGAAGCTTTCTTT.

The chain uses TRBV7-2 and TRBJ2-1, with D perhaps TRBD2 (6 bases). In germline, CDR1 is SGHTA, CDR2 FQGNSA. V dropped 1 base and J dropped 7 bases, with 14 bases sitting between them. This CDR3 is built from 15 residues. The CDR3 DNA is TGTGCCAGCAGCTTAGGCTTTAGTGGAGGGAATGAGCAGTTCTTC. Translated, it gives CASSLGFSGGNEQFF.

The chain recombines TRBV29-1 with TRBJ2-1, with 9 bases fitting TRBD2. Germline V CDR1 and CDR2: SQVTM, ANQGSEA. V dropped 1 base and J dropped 5; count of bases not matched to a gene: 0. The CDR3 is 13 amino acids. The CDR3 nucleotides read TGCAGCGTTGAAGGACTAGCGGACAATGAGCAGTTCTTC. Translating it yields CSVEGLADNEQFF.

The rearrangement uses TRBV5-6 and TRBJ2-7; the D gene is possibly TRBD1 (6 bases). V lost 4 bases to trimming and J lost 2 bases, with 16 bases between them. Per germline, CDR1 SGHDT and CDR2 YYEEEE. CDR3 length equals 15 residues. The CDR3 reads CASSVQGYIAYEQYF. The DNA for the CDR3 is TGTGCCAGCAGCGTACAGGGATACATCGCCTACGAGCAGTACTTC.

The rearrangement uses TRBV30 and TRBJ1-2, with D tentatively TRBD1 (6 bases). The CDR3 loop spans 12 amino acids. Per germline, CDR1 GTSNPN and CDR2 SVGIG (reference sequence). Deletions cut 4 bases from V and 4 bases from J, with 10 bases between. The CDR3 nucleotides are TGTGCCTGGACCCCGGACAGCTATGGCTACACCTTC. Its translation is CAWTPDSYGYTF.

The chain joins TRBV2 to TRBJ1-4; TRBD1 aligns across 9 bases. This CDR3 spans 14 amino acids. The J segment lost 4 bases and the V segment lost 8 bases, leaving 5 bases of the junction unmatched. Germline values: CDR1 SNHLY, CDR2 FYNNEI. CDR3 sequence reads: CASGGTGFNEKLFF. The CDR3 DNA is TGTGCCAGCGGTGGGACAGGGTTTAATGAAAAACTGTTTTTT.

The sample holds a few counts of this clone. The rearrangement joins TRBV13 to TRBJ2-5; 8 bases map to TRBD2. V gave up 3 bases and J gave up 3 bases; unmatched junction bases: 9. The CDR3 covers 16 residues. Germline CDR1 and CDR2: PRHDT and FYEKMQ (reference sequence). The CDR3 here is CASSFLTSAVKETQYF. Here the CDR3 DNA reads TGTGCCAGCAGCTTCCTGACTAGCGCTGTTAAAGAGACCCAGTACTTC.

The sample holds many counts of this clone. The V and J genes are TRBV28 and TRBJ2-4; maybe TRBD2 (5 bases). Germline assignment: CDR1 MDHEN and CDR2 SYDVKM. The CDR3 has 15 residues. Trimming stripped 7 bases from V and 5 bases from J, with 18 bases between. The CDR3 region has the DNA TGTGCCAGCAACGGTCTGAGGCTAGCAGAAAACATTCAGTACTTC. It translates to CASNGLRLAENIQYF.

This chain links TRBV7-9 with TRBJ1-3; no clear D. The germline CDR1 and CDR2 sequences are SEHNR and FQNEAQ (reference sequence). The CDR3 extends over 15 amino acids. Trimming took 2 bases from V and 0 from J, leaving 8 bases between them. In DNA form, the CDR3 reads TGTGCCAGCAGCTTAATGGCATCCTCTGGAAACACCATATATTTT. As protein: CASSLMASSGNTIYF.

V and J are TRBV5-1 and TRBJ1-1; the D is unclear. This CDR3 is 16 amino acids long. V was shortened by 1 base and J by 1 base, with 14 bases between the two germline ends. Per germline, CDR1 SGHRS and CDR2 YFSETQ. The CDR3 nucleotides read TGCGCCAGCAGCTTGTCACCGGGAGGAGGGAACACTGAAGCTTTCTTT. Translating gives CASSLSPGGGNTEAFF.

The V gene is TRBV5-6, the J gene TRBJ2-3; TRBD2 matches 13 bases. V gave up 2 bases and J gave up 10 bases; unmatched junction bases: 10. This CDR3 comprises 16 residues. In germline, CDR1 is SGHDT, CDR2 YYEEEE. The CDR3 bases are TGTGCCAGCAGCTTAACTAGCGGGAGGGCCCTCCTTGCGCAGTATTTT. As protein: CASSLTSGRALLAQYF.

J is TRBJ2-5 and V is TRBV6-5; a weak D match, TRBD1 (5 bases). Trimming stripped 2 bases from V and 5 bases from J, with 12 bases between. Germline-derived CDR1 and CDR2 are MNHEY and SVGAGI. CDR3 length: 14 amino acids. The CDR3 loop reads CASSYMAGSETQYF. The CDR3, as DNA: TGTGCCAGCAGTTACATGGCAGGGTCGGAGACCCAGTACTTC.

The chain uses TRBV5-4 and TRBJ2-5; D perhaps matches TRBD2 (5 bases). Trimming left V 6 bases short and J 0 bases short, with 12 bases between. This CDR3 is 14 amino acids long. Germline values: CDR1 SGHNT, CDR2 YYREEE (reference sequence). CDR3 sequence: CASMFGVNQETQYF. The DNA for the CDR3 is TGTGCCAGCATGTTCGGGGTAAACCAAGAGACCCAGTACTTC.